Listed below are T cell receptor beta chains from one sample, sequenced in a study of cytomegalovirus exposure and HLA in healthy donors. The method was immunoSEQ multiplex PCR; TCRdb's version includes in-frame clones alone and lacks a portion of them. The sample comprises some 150,000 clones, around 83% of which are singletons, and about 2.2% rests with the top ten. The sample was PBMCs. The receptor set was obtained from a human donor in good health. The CDR3 runs from the conserved cysteine through the conserved F or W. D genes are given only for firm matches. The size of a clone is reported for some rows only, either as once, few or many, or as a class for expanded clones.

d_gene: TRBD1; j_gene: TRBJ2-1; v_gene: TRBV28; abundance: NA; CDR3aa: CASSTKNRGLGDEQFF; CDR3nt: TGTGCCAGCAGTACAAAGAACAGGGGGCTAGGCGATGAGCAGTTCTTC
d_gene: TRBD2; j_gene: TRBJ2-3; v_gene: TRBV7-2; abundance: NA; CDR3aa: CASSLVGGGDTQYF; CDR3nt: TGTGCCAGCAGCTTAGTCGGCGGGGGGGATACGCAGTATTTT
d_gene: NA; j_gene: TRBJ1-5; v_gene: TRBV6-6; abundance: NA; CDR3aa: CASSYLGSGHQPQHF; CDR3nt: TGTGCCAGCAGTTACCTGGGAAGCGGTCATCAGCCCCAGCATTTT
d_gene: TRBD2; j_gene: TRBJ2-5; v_gene: TRBV7-9; abundance: once; CDR3aa: CASSLRLAGGQETQYF; CDR3nt: TGTGCCAGCAGCTTACGACTAGCGGGAGGCCAGGAGACCCAGTACTTC
d_gene: TRBD1; j_gene: TRBJ2-3; v_gene: TRBV18; abundance: few; CDR3aa: CASSPLNQGADTQYF; CDR3nt: TGTGCCAGCTCACCACTTAATCAGGGGGCAGATACGCAGTATTTT
d_gene: TRBD2; j_gene: TRBJ2-7; v_gene: TRBV6-6; abundance: NA; CDR3aa: CASSSPRGGLSYEQYF; CDR3nt: TGTGCCAGCAGTTCCCCTCGGGGGGGGCTCTCCTACGAGCAGTACTTC
d_gene: TRBD1; j_gene: TRBJ2-4; v_gene: TRBV5-4; abundance: NA; CDR3aa: CASRGDSAPKNIQYF; CDR3nt: TGTGCCAGCAGAGGGGACAGCGCACCCAAAAACATTCAGTACTTC
d_gene: NA; j_gene: TRBJ2-7; v_gene: TRBV7-9; abundance: NA; CDR3aa: CASTLTTSYEQYF; CDR3nt: TGTGCCAGCACCCTAACCACTTCCTACGAGCAGTACTTC
d_gene: NA; j_gene: TRBJ2-7; v_gene: TRBV6-1; abundance: NA; CDR3aa: CASSEVGQSLYEQYF; CDR3nt: TGTGCCAGCAGTGAAGTTGGGCAGTCCTTGTACGAGCAGTACTTC
d_gene: NA; j_gene: TRBJ1-5; v_gene: TRBV15; abundance: once; CDR3aa: CATSRDPFEQPQHF; CDR3nt: TGTGCCACCAGCAGAGATCCGTTCGAGCAGCCCCAGCATTTT
d_gene: NA; j_gene: TRBJ1-1; v_gene: TRBV10-2; abundance: once; CDR3aa: CASRDMNTEAFF; CDR3nt: TGCGCCAGCAGGGACATGAACACTGAAGCTTTCTTT
d_gene: NA; j_gene: TRBJ2-3; v_gene: TRBV2; abundance: once; CDR3aa: CASTSMAGATDTQYF; CDR3nt: TGTGCCAGCACCTCTATGGCGGGGGCCACAGATACGCAGTATTTT
d_gene: TRBD1; j_gene: TRBJ2-1; v_gene: TRBV2; abundance: once; CDR3aa: CATSGTGWNEQFF; CDR3nt: TGTGCCACCTCCGGGACAGGGTGGAATGAGCAGTTCTTC
d_gene: TRBD2; j_gene: TRBJ2-7; v_gene: TRBV5-1; abundance: NA; CDR3aa: CASSLTTSGTYEQYF; CDR3nt: TGCGCCAGCAGCTTGACGACTAGCGGGACCTACGAGCAGTACTTC
d_gene: TRBD2; j_gene: TRBJ2-5; v_gene: TRBV6-5; abundance: NA; CDR3aa: CASKSGSPQETQYF; CDR3nt: TGTGCCAGCAAGAGCGGGAGTCCCCAAGAGACCCAGTACTTC
d_gene: NA; j_gene: TRBJ2-1; v_gene: TRBV6-1; abundance: NA; CDR3aa: CASSEPRGGLYNEQFF; CDR3nt: TGTGCCAGCAGTGAACCCCGGGGTGGTCTCTACAATGAGCAGTTCTTC
d_gene: TRBD1; j_gene: TRBJ2-2; v_gene: TRBV11-3; abundance: NA; CDR3aa: CASRGDRNTGELFF; CDR3nt: TGTGCCAGCAGGGGGGACAGAAACACCGGGGAGCTGTTTTTT
d_gene: TRBD1; j_gene: TRBJ2-7; v_gene: TRBV27; abundance: NA; CDR3aa: CASSLGTGAFSYEQYF; CDR3nt: TGTGCCAGCAGTTTAGGGACAGGGGCCTTCTCCTACGAGCAGTACTTC
d_gene: TRBD1; j_gene: TRBJ1-5; v_gene: TRBV19; abundance: NA; CDR3aa: CASSKGRDSLYSNQPQHF; CDR3nt: TGTGCCAGTAGTAAAGGCCGGGACAGTTTATATAGCAATCAGCCCCAGCATTTT
d_gene: TRBD2; j_gene: TRBJ2-5; v_gene: TRBV9; abundance: NA; CDR3aa: CASSVGLGGLQETQYF; CDR3nt: TGTGCCAGCAGCGTAGGATTGGGGGGACTACAAGAGACCCAGTACTTC
d_gene: TRBD1; j_gene: TRBJ2-7; v_gene: TRBV2; abundance: NA; CDR3aa: CASSRSGQGYEQYF; CDR3nt: TGTGCCAGCAGCCGATCGGGACAGGGTTACGAGCAGTACTTC
d_gene: TRBD1; j_gene: TRBJ1-2; v_gene: TRBV19; abundance: NA; CDR3aa: CASRDRALYGYTF; CDR3nt: TGTGCCAGTAGGGACAGGGCCCTCTATGGCTACACCTTC
d_gene: TRBD1; j_gene: TRBJ2-5; v_gene: TRBV5-1; abundance: NA; CDR3aa: CASSFRDSQETQYF; CDR3nt: TGCGCCAGCAGCTTCCGGGACAGCCAAGAGACCCAGTACTTC
d_gene: NA; j_gene: TRBJ2-7; v_gene: TRBV27; abundance: NA; CDR3aa: CASSLSTGYEQYF; CDR3nt: TGTGCCAGCAGTTTATCCACCGGGTACGAGCAGTACTTC
d_gene: TRBD1; j_gene: TRBJ2-7; v_gene: TRBV30; abundance: NA; CDR3aa: CAWSRTGKLYEQYF; CDR3nt: TGTGCCTGGAGTAGGACAGGCAAGCTCTACGAGCAGTACTTC
d_gene: TRBD1; j_gene: TRBJ1-2; v_gene: TRBV9; abundance: NA; CDR3aa: CASSVEGQGARGYTF; CDR3nt: TGTGCCAGCAGCGTAGAGGGTCAGGGGGCCAGAGGCTACACCTTC
d_gene: NA; j_gene: TRBJ2-3; v_gene: TRBV5-1; abundance: NA; CDR3aa: CASSLARGQPLSSTDTQYF; CDR3nt: TGCGCCAGCAGCTTGGCCCGAGGACAGCCCCTCTCTAGCACAGATACGCAGTATTTT
d_gene: TRBD1; j_gene: TRBJ1-1; v_gene: TRBV7-2; abundance: NA; CDR3aa: CASSLNRGNTEAFF; CDR3nt: TGTGCCAGCAGCTTAAACAGGGGGAACACTGAAGCTTTCTTT
d_gene: NA; j_gene: TRBJ2-7; v_gene: TRBV27; abundance: NA; CDR3aa: CASSLYVTSSYEQYF; CDR3nt: TGTGCCAGCAGTTTATACGTGACTAGTTCATACGAGCAGTACTTC
d_gene: NA; j_gene: TRBJ1-4; v_gene: TRBV2; abundance: NA; CDR3aa: CASRNDGLANEKLFF; CDR3nt: TGTGCCAGCAGAAACGACGGGTTAGCTAATGAAAAACTGTTTTTT
d_gene: NA; j_gene: TRBJ2-3; v_gene: TRBV29-1; abundance: few; CDR3aa: CSVEGTTDDLDTQYF; CDR3nt: TGCAGCGTTGAAGGGACGACAGATGATCTTGATACGCAGTATTTT
d_gene: TRBD1; j_gene: TRBJ2-2; v_gene: TRBV5-1; abundance: once; CDR3aa: CASSLERTGTGELFF; CDR3nt: TGCGCCAGCAGCTTGGAAAGGACAGGGACCGGGGAGCTGTTTTTT
d_gene: NA; j_gene: TRBJ2-7; v_gene: TRBV28; abundance: NA; CDR3aa: CASSYPGDGRGVQYF; CDR3nt: TGTGCCAGCAGTTACCCGGGGGACGGACGAGGGGTGCAGTACTTC
d_gene: NA; j_gene: TRBJ1-4; v_gene: TRBV19; abundance: NA; CDR3aa: CASIDVPGSGEKLFF; CDR3nt: TGTGCCAGTATAGACGTGCCGGGGTCGGGTGAAAAACTGTTTTTT
d_gene: NA; j_gene: TRBJ1-4; v_gene: TRBV4-1; abundance: NA; CDR3aa: CASSQATGNEKLFF; CDR3nt: TGCGCCAGCAGCCAAGCAACGGGGAATGAAAAACTGTTTTTT
d_gene: NA; j_gene: TRBJ2-3; v_gene: TRBV6-6; abundance: NA; CDR3aa: CASNRLREDTQYF; CDR3nt: TGTGCCAGCAATAGACTGAGGGAAGATACGCAGTATTTT
d_gene: NA; j_gene: TRBJ2-7; v_gene: TRBV19; abundance: NA; CDR3aa: CASSKQGLIPPTTSYEQYF; CDR3nt: TGTGCCAGTAGTAAACAGGGATTAATCCCCCCGACTACGTCTTACGAGCAGTACTTC
d_gene: NA; j_gene: TRBJ2-2; v_gene: TRBV5-1; abundance: many; CDR3aa: CASSLVGQSTGELFF; CDR3nt: TGCGCCAGCAGCTTGGTAGGACAGTCTACCGGGGAGCTGTTTTTT
d_gene: TRBD1; j_gene: TRBJ1-4; v_gene: TRBV2; abundance: NA; CDR3aa: CASRGQNEKLFF; CDR3nt: TGTGCCAGCAGGGGACAGAATGAAAAACTGTTTTTT
d_gene: TRBD2; j_gene: TRBJ2-1; v_gene: TRBV5-8; abundance: NA; CDR3aa: CASSRSGNTYNEQFF; CDR3nt: TGTGCCAGCAGCCGTAGCGGGAACACCTACAATGAGCAGTTCTTC
d_gene: TRBD2; j_gene: TRBJ2-7; v_gene: TRBV10-1; abundance: NA; CDR3aa: CARHSGTSYEQYF; CDR3nt: TGCGCCAGACACAGCGGGACCTCCTACGAGCAGTACTTC
d_gene: TRBD1; j_gene: TRBJ1-2; v_gene: TRBV2; abundance: NA; CDR3aa: CASRTGTGYGYTF; CDR3nt: TGTGCCAGCAGGACCGGGACAGGCTATGGCTACACCTTC
d_gene: TRBD2; j_gene: TRBJ2-3; v_gene: TRBV6-5; abundance: NA; CDR3aa: CASWRGGTDTQYF; CDR3nt: TGTGCCAGCTGGCGGGGGGGCACAGATACGCAGTATTTT
d_gene: TRBD1; j_gene: TRBJ1-6; v_gene: TRBV19; abundance: NA; CDR3aa: CASSNGQDGRSF; CDR3nt: TGTGCCAGTAGTAATGGACAGGATGGGAGGTCCTTT
d_gene: NA; j_gene: TRBJ1-4; v_gene: TRBV29-1; abundance: NA; CDR3aa: CSARGAEGEKLFF; CDR3nt: TGCAGCGCTCGGGGGGCCGAGGGTGAAAAACTGTTTTTT
d_gene: NA; j_gene: TRBJ1-3; v_gene: TRBV30; abundance: NA; CDR3aa: CAWSVSRLSSRGNSGNTIYF; CDR3nt: TGTGCCTGGAGTGTAAGCCGGCTGTCGTCTAGAGGAAACTCTGGAAACACCATATATTTT
d_gene: TRBD1; j_gene: TRBJ2-5; v_gene: TRBV11-2; abundance: NA; CDR3aa: CASSTGQIFQETQYF; CDR3nt: TGTGCCAGCAGCACGGGACAGATTTTCCAAGAGACCCAGTACTTC
d_gene: NA; j_gene: TRBJ1-1; v_gene: TRBV28; abundance: few; CDR3aa: CASLSGVNTEAFF; CDR3nt: TGTGCCAGCCTGTCGGGGGTGAACACTGAAGCTTTCTTT
d_gene: NA; j_gene: TRBJ2-7; v_gene: TRBV29-1; abundance: NA; CDR3aa: CSAEDRDSYEQYF; CDR3nt: TGCAGCGCTGAGGACAGAGACTCCTACGAGCAGTACTTC
d_gene: NA; j_gene: TRBJ1-2; v_gene: TRBV6-5; abundance: many; CDR3aa: CASRRGLTHYGYTF; CDR3nt: TGTGCCAGCAGAAGGGGCCTGACCCACTATGGCTACACCTTC
d_gene: NA; j_gene: TRBJ1-1; v_gene: TRBV5-6; abundance: medium-sized; CDR3aa: CASSLRGTEAFF; CDR3nt: TGTGCCAGCAGCTTACGGGGCACTGAAGCTTTCTTT
d_gene: TRBD1; j_gene: TRBJ2-1; v_gene: TRBV15; abundance: NA; CDR3aa: CATRLNRGSYNEQFF; CDR3nt: TGTGCCACCAGACTGAACAGGGGATCCTACAATGAGCAGTTCTTC